The clone carrying this T cell receptor (beta chain) came up many times. Its cognate antigen is unknown. This sample stems from a study of T cells in Graves' hyperthyroidism and ophthalmopathy. Overall study context: Upon initial diagnosis and before any treatment, peripheral blood was collected.

The TCR beta CDR3 regions underwent amplification using RNA transcripts as the source. The TCR CDR3 was amplified in a first-round RT-PCR using the HTBI primer set. TCRdb ran MiXCR on the multiplex PCR reads and lists one entry per CDR3 protein. Of about 580,000 distinct CDR3 sequences in the sample, approximately 15% were seen once. Uncontrolled infection, other autoimmune disease, pregnancy and lactation each barred patients from inclusion. This CDR3 has 12 residues. Germline values: CDR1 DFQATT, CDR2 SNEGSKA (reference sequence). Trimming shortened V by 4 bases and J by 3 bases, and 9 bases separated the two germline ends. Study-level findings and limits: Peripheral blood also featured most of the thyroid clonotypes expanded above 0.001.

Input material: blood. The chain employs TRBV20-1 and TRBJ2-5; D gene ambiguous. This clonotype was sampled from a woman in her twenties or thirties with Graves' hyperthyroidism that later progressed to Graves' ophthalmopathy. CDR3 nucleotides: TGCAGTGCTACTCCTCTAAAAGAGACCCAGTACTTC. This translates into CSATPLKETQYF.